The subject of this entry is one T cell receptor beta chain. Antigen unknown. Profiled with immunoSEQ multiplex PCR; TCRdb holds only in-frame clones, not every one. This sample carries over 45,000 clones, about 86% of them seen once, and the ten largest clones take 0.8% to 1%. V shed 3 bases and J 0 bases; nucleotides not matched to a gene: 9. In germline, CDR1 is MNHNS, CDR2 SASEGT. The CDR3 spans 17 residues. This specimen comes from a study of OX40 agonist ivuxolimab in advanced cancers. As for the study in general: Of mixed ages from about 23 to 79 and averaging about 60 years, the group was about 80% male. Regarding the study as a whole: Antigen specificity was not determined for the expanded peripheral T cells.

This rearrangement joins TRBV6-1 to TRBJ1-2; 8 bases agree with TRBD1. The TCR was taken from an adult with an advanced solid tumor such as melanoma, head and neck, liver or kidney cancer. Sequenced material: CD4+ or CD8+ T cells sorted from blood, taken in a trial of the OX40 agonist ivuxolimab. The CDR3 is CASSDPGTGGTNYGYTF. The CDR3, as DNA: TGTGCCAGCAGTGACCCCGGGACAGGCGGTACTAACTATGGCTACACCTTC.